Listed here are 7 T cell receptor beta chains from one sample, sequenced in a study of T cell responses to AZD1222 COVID-19 vaccine. Repertoires were generated with immunoSEQ multiplex PCR, while TCRdb's copy carries only in-frame clones and drops some. The table includes under 130,000 clones, 89% detected once. The starting material was peripheral blood, obtained 28 days after the second AZD1222 dose. These receptors all come from an adult who received the AZD1222 COVID-19 vaccine.

V gene TRBV18 combines with J gene TRBJ2-5; D tentatively reads TRBD1 or TRBD2 (5 bases each). V was trimmed by 6 bases and J by 1 base, leaving 18 bases between them. The germline CDR1 and CDR2 sequences are KGHSH and LQKENI. CDR3 length equals 16 residues. CDR3 protein: CASSLFGTVRQETQYF. Here the CDR3 DNA reads TGTGCCAGCTCGCTCTTCGGGACGGTTCGCCAAGAGACCCAGTACTTC.

The chain carries TRBV29-1 and TRBJ2-7; D gene uncertain. V dropped 0 bases and J dropped 6 bases, with 9 bases sitting between them. This CDR3 spans 12 amino acids. The germline CDR1 and CDR2 sequences are SQVTM and ANQGSEA. CDR3: CSVEDGLREQYF. CDR3 coding DNA: TGCAGCGTTGAAGACGGCCTTCGCGAGCAGTACTTC.

V and J are TRBV4-1 and TRBJ2-7; 11 positions agree with TRBD1. V shed 2 bases and J 7 bases; nucleotides not matched to a gene: 7. The CDR3 totals 15 residues. Germline V gene sequence: CDR1 MGHRA, CDR2 YSYEKL. CDR3 bases: TGCGCCAGCAGCCAAACAGGGACAGGGGGAAAGGAGCAGTACTTC. It encodes CASSQTGTGGKEQYF.

The chain employs TRBV5-1 and TRBJ2-2, with 13 bases matching TRBD2. The CDR3 loop spans 17 amino acids. CDR1 is SGHRS and CDR2 is YFSETQ in the germline V gene. With V trimmed by 2 bases and J by 5 bases, 6 bases remained unmatched. CDR3 nucleotide sequence: TGCGCCAGCAGCTTCTGGACTAGCGGGAGTGGAACCGGGGAGCTGTTTTTT. Translated, it gives CASSFWTSGSGTGELFF.

The chain has TRBV19 and TRBJ2-7; 10 nucleotides align to TRBD1. The germline V gene has CDR1 LNHDA and CDR2 SQIVND (reference sequence). The CDR3 loop spans 15 amino acids. The V segment lost 3 bases and the J segment 6 bases; nucleotides outside the gene matches: 8. The CDR3 protein is CASSIPGQGGLEQYF. In nucleotides, the CDR3 is TGTGCCAGTAGTATCCCCGGACAGGGGGGTCTCGAGCAGTACTTC.

This rearrangement joins TRBV5-1 to TRBJ1-6; 7 nucleotides line up with TRBD1. V lost 4 bases and J lost 10; bases outside the gene matches: 14. The CDR3 totals 16 residues. Germline-derived CDR1 and CDR2 are SGHRS and YFSETQ. DNA of the CDR3: TGCGCCAGCAGCATCAGAGACAGGGTGGAGGGATCACCCCTCCACTTT. Translating gives CASSIRDRVEGSPLHF.

The chain combines TRBV10-3 with TRBJ1-5; weak D call: TRBD1 (6 bases). Trimming pared 6 bases from V and 4 bases from J, leaving 10 bases between. The V gene's germline CDR1 is ENHRY and CDR2 SYGVKD. CDR3 size: 13 residues. The CDR3 DNA reads TGTGCCATCAGCTTACAGGGAAATCAGCCCCAGCATTTT. This encodes CAISLQGNQPQHF.